Sequencing of this T cell receptor beta chain was carried out in a study of OX40 agonist ivuxolimab in advanced cancers. Whole-study context: Prior therapy, whether anti-PD-1, anti-PD-L1 or anti-CTLA-4, was allowed, and 40% had some. Findings and limits, study-wide: Relatively little clonal expansion, among the lowest observed, appeared in partial responders at 0.1-3.0 mg/kg.

Generated by immunoSEQ multiplex PCR, the TCRdb table keeps only in-frame clones and is missing some. The sample yields approximately 70,000 clones, roughly nine tenths seen once. Notes on this clone: Its antigen remains unidentified.

V was shortened by 6 bases and J by 6 bases, with 14 bases between the two germline ends. The CDR3 has 13 amino acids. Germline V CDR1 and CDR2: MNHNS, SASEGT. V usage is TRBV6-1 and J usage is TRBJ1-2, with a weak D call TRBD1 (5 bases). The TCR sequence derives from an adult with an advanced solid tumor such as melanoma, head and neck, liver or kidney cancer. Here the sequenced sample was CD4+ or CD8+ T cells sorted from blood, taken in a trial of the OX40 agonist ivuxolimab. The CDR3 is CASRNQGLDGYTF. DNA of the CDR3: TGTGCCAGCAGGAATCAGGGACTCGATGGCTACACCTTC.